Each of the 15 T cell receptor beta chains below was sequenced from the same sample in a study of blood T cells in healthy people across ages. A second PCR, run for roughly 6 to 11 cycles, used a sample-barcoded 5' primer plus a J-beta primer mix. TCRdb analysed the 5' RACE reads with MiXCR anew, one entry per CDR3 protein. This table holds roughly 1.5 million distinct CDR3 sequences, about 45% found once. The sequencing sample was made of blood. These receptors all come from a woman in her late teens or twenties in good health.

The chain links TRBV4-3 to TRBJ1-1; D is unresolved. V was clipped by 1 base and J by 1 base, with 16 bases between them. The CDR3 is made up of 17 amino acids. The germline CDR1 and CDR2 sequences are LGHNA and YSLEER. The CDR3 DNA reads TGCGCCAGCAGCCAAGGACGAACCCTGGGTCAGAACACTGAAGCTTTCTTT. It codes for CASSQGRTLGQNTEAFF.

The rearrangement links TRBV4-3 to TRBJ2-7; D might be TRBD1 (6 bases). The DNA matches TRBJ2-5 better at its end, which makes the J call doubtful. Germline CDR1 and CDR2: LGHNA and YSLEER. The CDR3 length is 15 residues. For the CDR3, the DNA is TGCGCCAGCAGCCAAGAGTTTTGGGGGCCAGAGACCCAGTACTTC. It is translated as CASSQEFWGPETQYF.

This clonotype appeared many times. The CDR3 protein is CASSQDPLVDTQYF. As DNA, the CDR3 is TGTGCCAGCAGCCAAGATCCCTTAGTGGATACGCAGTATTTT. V and J are TRBV4-2 and TRBJ2-3; D call uncertain. The CDR3 spans 14 residues. The V gene's germline CDR1 is LGHNA and CDR2 YNFKEQ. Trimming removed 0 bases at V and 6 bases at J, with 10 bases between.

This chain joins TRBV3-1 and TRBJ2-1, with TRBD2 matching over 10 bases. Germline values: CDR1 LGHDT, CDR2 YNNKEL (reference sequence). J gave up 1 base and V 5 bases, and 11 bases lay outside the gene matches. CDR3 length equals 18 residues. Here the CDR3 reads CASSGFSGRTESYNEQFF. DNA of the CDR3: TGTGCCAGCAGCGGTTTTAGCGGGAGGACCGAGTCCTACAATGAGCAGTTCTTC.

The chain joins TRBV29-1 to TRBJ2-1; 12 nucleotides agree with TRBD2. This CDR3 contains 17 residues. V gave up 5 bases and J gave up 0 bases; unmatched junction bases: 8. The germline CDR1 and CDR2 sequences are SQVTM and ANQGSEA. The DNA of the CDR3 is TGCAGCGTTTGTCCTAGCGGGGGGGCGATCTCCTACAATGAGCAGTTCTTC. It yields the protein CSVCPSGGAISYNEQFF.

This clonotype has more than one count but fewer than ten. The rearrangement uses TRBV24-1 and TRBJ2-1; D is undetermined. V shed 2 bases and J shed 9 bases, with 16 bases lying between them. The CDR3 contains 15 residues. Germline CDR1 and CDR2: KGHDR and SFDVKD. CDR3 amino acids: CATSDSRGHWGEQFF. The DNA of the CDR3 is TGTGCCACCAGTGATTCCCGTGGTCATTGGGGTGAGCAGTTCTTC.

This clonotype was seen a few times. The chain carries TRBV29-1 and TRBJ2-1; D is unresolved. Germline V gene data show CDR1 as SQVTM and CDR2 as ANQGSEA. With 2 bases removed from V and 6 bases from J, the gap between germline ends came to 8 bases. This CDR3 contains 12 residues. The CDR3 loop reads CSVELRPNEQFF. CDR3 coding DNA: TGCAGCGTTGAACTTCGTCCCAATGAGCAGTTCTTC.

The V gene is TRBV20-1, the J gene TRBJ2-1; a possible D gene is TRBD2 (5 bases). This CDR3 comprises 13 residues. Trimming pared 1 base from V and 10 bases from J, leaving 14 bases between. CDR1 is DFQATT, CDR2 SNEGSKA, per germline (reference sequence). The CDR3 loop reads CSARVDRLYEQFF. As DNA, the CDR3 is TGCAGTGCTAGAGTCGATCGACTATACGAGCAGTTCTTC.

Ten or more counts support this clonotype. The chain uses TRBV20-1 and TRBJ2-1; D not certain. The V end lost 3 bases, the J end lost 3 bases, and 0 bases lay between the germline ends. The CDR3 spans 10 residues. CDR1 is DFQATT and CDR2 is SNEGSKA in the germline V gene (reference sequence). CDR3 bases: TGCAGTGCTAGCTACAATGAGCAGTTCTTC. Protein: CSASYNEQFF.

The genes are TRBV10-3 and TRBJ2-1; D is perhaps TRBD2 (5 bases). Germline-derived CDR1 and CDR2 are ENHRY and SYGVKD. The CDR3 is 15 residues long. Trimming took off 4 bases at V and 7 bases at J, with 17 bases between the two ends. CDR3 DNA: TGTGCCATCAGTGCCATTAGAGGGAGAGCGAATGAGCAGTTCTTC. It translates to CAISAIRGRANEQFF.

J is TRBJ1-2 and V is TRBV5-6; D gene uncertain. The germline CDR1 and CDR2 sequences are SGHDT and YYEEEE. V was pared by 4 bases and J by 0 bases, with 19 bases between. This CDR3 contains 17 residues. The DNA of the CDR3 is TGTGCCAGCAGCCCCCCCGGGCAGCACTCATCTAACTATGGCTACACCTTC. Translation: CASSPPGQHSSNYGYTF. Together with reference TRBV5-6 and TRBJ1-2, the CDR3 gives the full variable domain: DAGVTQSPTHLIKTRGQQVTLRCSPKSGHDTVSWYQQALGQGPQFIFQYYEEEERQRGNFPDRFSGHQFPNYSSELNVNALLLGDSALYLCASSPPGQHSSNYGYTFGSGTRLTVV.

The CDR3 region is CASSTDRSETQYF. CDR3 in DNA: TGTGCCAGCAGCACTGACAGGAGCGAGACCCAGTACTTC. V and J are TRBV7-2 and TRBJ2-5; TRBD1 might be the D (6 bases). CDR3 length equals 13 residues. Germline lookup yields CDR1 SGHTA and CDR2 FQGNSA. Trimming left V 5 bases short and J 5 bases short, with 12 bases between.

The chain couples TRBV29-1 to TRBJ1-1, with TRBD1 as a possible D gene (6 bases). CDR1 and CDR2 from the germline V gene are SQVTM and ANQGSEA. Trimming left V 5 bases short and J 0 bases short, with 16 bases between. The CDR3 totals 15 residues. CDR3 residues: CSVRTGSLVNTEAFF. DNA of the CDR3: TGCAGCGTTAGAACAGGGTCTTTAGTGAACACTGAAGCTTTCTTT. Drawing the rest from reference TRBV29-1 and TRBJ1-1, the complete variable domain is SAVISQKPSRDICQRGTSLTIQCQVDSQVTMMFWYRQQPGQSLTLIATANQGSEATYESGFVIDKFPISRPNLTFSTLTVSNMSPEDSSIYLCSVRTGSLVNTEAFFGQGTRLTVV.

V and J are TRBV7-9 and TRBJ2-1, with D unresolved. The CDR3 runs 16 residues. V lost 1 base, J lost 2 bases, and 12 bases lay in between. Germline lookup yields CDR1 SEHNR and CDR2 FQNEAQ (reference sequence). This chain's CDR3 is CASSLGASLAYNEQFF. The CDR3 nucleotides are TGTGCCAGCAGCTTAGGGGCGAGTCTCGCCTACAATGAGCAGTTCTTC.

In this sample, this clonotype turned up a few times. V usage is TRBV7-2 and J usage is TRBJ1-1; possible D gene TRBD1, 6 bases. The CDR3 is 15 residues long. Germline loops: CDR1 SGHTA, CDR2 FQGNSA. Trimming shortened V by 5 bases and J by 3 bases, and 16 bases separated the two germline ends. Here the CDR3 reads CASSQGYRVDTEAFF. For the CDR3, the DNA is TGTGCCAGCAGCCAAGGGTACAGGGTGGACACTGAAGCTTTCTTT.